Below, one T cell receptor beta chain is given with its context. All donors qualified as healthy HIV-negative adults and had experienced no recent acute infections or vaccinations. Trimming shortened V by 0 bases and J by 2 bases, and 15 bases separated the two germline ends. Germline CDR1 is SGHTA and CDR2 is FQGNSA. The CDR3 consists of 17 residues. This specimen comes from a study of shared clonotypes between healthy human individuals. The assay was immunoSEQ multiplex PCR, and TCRdb's table has in-frame clones only and misses some. The profile shows roughly 2,500,000 clones, 80% to 95% of them singletons.

Sequencing used naive CD4+ T cells from PBMCs. Regarding subset: CD45RA+ positively selected. V and J are TRBV7-2 and TRBJ2-3; no clear D. This TCR came from a man younger than 30 in good health. Some clones in this sample may be carry-over from other donors' samples. DNA of the CDR3: TGTGCCAGCAGCTTAGCGATTTTGTTAGGGTCCACAGATACGCAGTATTTT. Amino acid sequence: CASSLAILLGSTDTQYF.